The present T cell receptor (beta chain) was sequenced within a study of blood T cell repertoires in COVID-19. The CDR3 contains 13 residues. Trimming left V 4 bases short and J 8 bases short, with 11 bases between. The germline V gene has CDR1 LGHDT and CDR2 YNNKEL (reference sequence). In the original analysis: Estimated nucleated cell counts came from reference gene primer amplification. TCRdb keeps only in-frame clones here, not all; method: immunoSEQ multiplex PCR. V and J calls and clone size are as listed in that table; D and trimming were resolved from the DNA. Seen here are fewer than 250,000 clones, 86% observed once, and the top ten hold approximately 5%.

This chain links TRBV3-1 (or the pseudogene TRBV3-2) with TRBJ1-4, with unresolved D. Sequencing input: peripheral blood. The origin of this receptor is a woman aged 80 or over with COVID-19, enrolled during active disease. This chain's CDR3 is CASSRRTEEKLFF. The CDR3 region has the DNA TGTGCCAGCAGCCGAAGGACTGAAGAAAAACTGTTTTTT.